This T cell receptor (beta chain) was recovered during a study of CD8 T cells in Susac syndrome (dated by TCRdb to the late 2010s). About the investigation overall: The study used repertoire sequencing to test whether antigen drove CD8+ T cell activation and differentiation in Susac syndrome. CD8+ T cell repertoire clonality was compared between around eleven healthy donors, around 14 Susac syndrome patients and approximately 16 multiple sclerosis patients. Findings and caveats that apply to the study as a whole: The number of individuals in the TCR sequencing and HLA analysis was acknowledged as relatively small.

RNA was extracted using the RNeasy kit, and roughly 0.45 to 1 microgram was reverse transcribed with random hexamers. The immunoSEQ multiplex PCR assay, which covers 54 Vbeta and 13 Jbeta segments, was used to amplify TCR beta CDR3 regions. Bias from PCR amplification was corrected by using a synthetic template baseline for primer optimization and for computational correction. In the original analysis: Reads were assigned to V, D and J genes according to IMGT and analyzed in immunoSEQ Analyzer, with only productive sequences retained. To calculate clonality, Shannon entropy was normalized by log2 of the number of productive unique sequences and then subtracted from one. For each patient and control, public and private clones were evaluated among the 100 most prevalent clones. Susac-specific clones were defined as absent from healthy and MS cohorts, 850 to 1,300 published viral clones and other ImmuneACCESS disease sequences. TCRdb reprocessed the public reads (quality trimming at Q25 with fastp, clone calling with MiXCR) and kept in-frame beta chains. Duplicate CDR3 protein sequences are folded into a single record with the most common DNA and genes. These V and J calls originate from TCRdb's pipeline instead of the authors' own analysis. The sample includes about 400,000 distinct CDR3 sequences, with around 85% observed a single time. The top ten hold roughly 0.11% of the sample.

As to this clonotype: The antigen it recognizes is unknown. Per-base qualities were not stored, and no clone one base away is much larger.

The junction shows trimming of 5 bases on V and 9 bases on J, plus 15 bases between the germline ends. CDR1 and CDR2, per the germline V gene, are MNHEY and SVGAGI. The CDR3 numbers 13 residues from cysteine through phenylalanine. CDR3 DNA only is kept here, 39 bases in frame from base 1. Peripheral blood CD8+ and CD4+ T cells from healthy donors, Susac syndrome patients and multiple sclerosis patients were profiled by high-throughput TCR beta sequencing. The multiple sclerosis controls were treatment-naive patients whose relapsing-remitting disease, either stable or active, fulfilled the revised McDonald criteria. Bulk CD8+ and CD4+ T cells were purified by magnetic negative isolation, whereas CD8+ TEMRA cells were enriched by FACS. Blood was collected in EDTA tubes and processed within 24 hours, with PBMCs isolated through density gradient centrifugation. PBMCs intended for TCR sequencing were cryopreserved in liquid nitrogen and thawed later in a water bath at 37 degrees C. Purity of sorted or isolated CD4+, CD8+ and CD8+ TEMRA cells was at least 90%.

The V and J segments used are TRBV6-5 and TRBJ2-3; a tentative D match to TRBD2 spans 6 bases. This TCR was sampled from a human donor with multiple sclerosis. Sequenced material: CD8+ T cells from PBMCs. The CDR3 loop reads CASSPSSVETQYF. The DNA sequence is as follows: TGTGCCAGCAGTCCTTCTAGCGTGGAGACGCAGTATTTT.